A selection of T cell receptor beta chains follows, all from one sample in a study of T-cell memory formation after mild COVID-19. TCRdb used MiXCR to reprocess the 5' RACE reads, holding one entry per CDR3 protein. The top ten clones hold about 22% of a sample with approximately 400,000 distinct CDR3 sequences, approximately 19% of them seen once. Sequenced: PBMCs or a T cell subset sorted from them (not recorded which). The receptor set was obtained from a man aged 18 to 29 who had mild COVID-19 (a few samples of this study predate the infection). Cell type and time point are not known. Each CDR3 is given with its conserved first and last residue. A D gene is named only where the DNA matches it firmly. Clone size appears in some rows only: once, few, many, or a class for an expanded clone.

length | J | V | size | D | DNA | CDR3
13 | TRBJ1-6 | TRBV5-1 | many | - | TGCGCCAGCAGCTTGGACAGGGATTCACCCCTCCACTTT | CASSLDRDSPLHF
14 | TRBJ1-2 | TRBV5-4 | many | - | TGTGCCAGCAGAATGGGGGACCGTAACTATGGCTACACCTTC | CASRMGDRNYGYTF
16 | TRBJ2-3 | TRBV5-1 | few | TRBD1 | TGCGCCAGCAGCCCTAATCCGGGACAGGGGGCTTATACGCAGTATTTT | CASSPNPGQGAYTQYF
13 | TRBJ2-5 | TRBV6-5 | few | - | TGTGCCAGCAGTCGACTGAACCAAGAGACCCAGTACTTC | CASSRLNQETQYF
18 | TRBJ2-1 | TRBV11-1 | many | TRBD2 | TGTGCCAGCAGCTCTCTAGCGGGGAGCTCCCGGAGCTACAATGAGCAGTTCTTC | CASSSLAGSSRSYNEQFF
14 | TRBJ2-7 | TRBV27 | few | - | TGTGCCAGCAGTTTATTCCGGGAACACAGCGAGCAGTACTTC | CASSLFREHSEQYF
13 | TRBJ2-5 | TRBV29-1 | - | - | TGCAGCGTTGGTTTTGTGGGAGGAGAGACCCAGTACTTC | CSVGFVGGETQYF
12 | TRBJ2-5 | TRBV2 | few | - | TGTGCCAGCACCATCGTGGCGGAGACCCAGTACTTC | CASTIVAETQYF
14 | TRBJ2-2 | TRBV7-2 | - | - | TGTGCCAGCAGCTGGGACCGGAACACCGGGGAGCTGTTTTTT | CASSWDRNTGELFF
16 | TRBJ2-1 | TRBV5-1 | once | - | TGCGCCAGCAGCTACAGCGACAGTGTTTGGGACAATGAGCAGTTCTTC | CASSYSDSVWDNEQFF
14 | TRBJ1-2 | TRBV7-2 | many | - | TGTGCCAGCACCCCGGACAGCCCGGGACCTGGCTACACCTTC | CASTPDSPGPGYTF
15 | TRBJ1-1 | TRBV4-1 | few | TRBD1 | TGCGCCAGCAGCCAACAGGGGGCGGGTCTTTCTGAAGCTTTCTTT | CASSQQGAGLSEAFF
15 | TRBJ1-5 | TRBV6-5 | - | TRBD1 | TGTGCCAGCAGTTACTCCCAGGGGGCAGATCAGCCCCAGCATTTT | CASSYSQGADQPQHF
14 | TRBJ1-4 | TRBV29-1 | - | TRBD1 | TGCAGCGCCAGGGGGCACCGAACTAATGAAAAACTGTTTTTT | CSARGHRTNEKLFF
14 | TRBJ2-1 | TRBV29-1 | - | - | TGCAGCGTTGAACATGGGGGCTTCCACAATGAGCAGTTCTTC | CSVEHGGFHNEQFF
12 | TRBJ1-6 | TRBV20-1 | - | TRBD1 | TGCAGTGCGCACACAGGGGATTCACCCCTCCACTTT | CSAHTGDSPLHF
14 | TRBJ1-1 | TRBV28 | - | - | TGTGCCAGCAGCCGACATACAGGGAACACTGAAGCTTTCTTT | CASSRHTGNTEAFF
16 | TRBJ1-2 | TRBV6-1 | - | - | TGTGCCAGCAGTGAAGTCCGGGGGAGGCGTAACTATGGCTACACCTTC | CASSEVRGRRNYGYTF
15 | TRBJ2-1 | TRBV6-2/TRBV6-3 | - | - | TGTGCCAGCAGTTACCCCCCAGGGAAAGGCAATGAGCAGTTCTTC | CASSYPPGKGNEQFF
14 | TRBJ2-1 | TRBV2 | - | - | TGTGCCAGCAGCCGGAGGATATACTACAATGAGCAGTTCTTC | CASSRRIYYNEQFF
12 | TRBJ2-1 | TRBV5-6 | - | - | TGTGCCAGCAGCTGGGGGGTAACTGAGCAGTTCTTC | CASSWGVTEQFF
15 | TRBJ1-4 | TRBV7-9 | - | TRBD1 | TGTGCCAGCAGCACCCGGACAGGGGGGAGCGAAAAACTGTTTTTT | CASSTRTGGSEKLFF
13 | TRBJ2-1 | TRBV4-3 | - | - | TGCGCCAGCAGCCAAGATGCAGGGTATGAGCAGTTCTTC | CASSQDAGYEQFF
15 | TRBJ2-5 | TRBV10-3 | few | TRBD1 | TGTGCCATCAGTGAGGGTTCGGGACAGCAAGAGACCCAGTACTTC | CAISEGSGQQETQYF
17 | TRBJ2-5 | TRBV6-2/TRBV6-3 | - | - | TGTGCCAGCAAGAAGCTTATGGACAGGGCGGGAGGAGAGACCCAGTACTTC | CASKKLMDRAGGETQYF
13 | TRBJ2-7 | TRBV6-2/TRBV6-3 | few | - | TGTGCCAGCAGTTACAATTCATACTACGAGCAGTACTTC | CASSYNSYYEQYF
13 | TRBJ1-1 | TRBV12-3/TRBV12-4 | few | - | TGTGCCAGCAGTTTGGGGGGGCACACTGAAGCTTTCTTT | CASSLGGHTEAFF
13 | TRBJ1-1 | TRBV6-1 | - | - | TGTGCCAGCAGGGCGAGAACTAGTTATGAAGCTTTCTTT | CASRARTSYEAFF
15 | TRBJ2-1 | TRBV7-2 | many | TRBD2 | TGTGCCAGCAGCCTGGGGACTAGCGTGTACAATGAGCAGTTCTTC | CASSLGTSVYNEQFF
15 | TRBJ2-2 | TRBV5-1 | few | TRBD1 | TGCGCCAGCAGCGATCGACAGGGGGTAACCGGGGAGCTGTTTTTT | CASSDRQGVTGELFF
15 | TRBJ2-5 | TRBV7-9 | few | - | TGTGCCAGCAGCCTTGTACTGAGCGGCCAAGAGACCCAGTACTTC | CASSLVLSGQETQYF
15 | TRBJ2-1 | TRBV6-6 | - | - | TGTGCCAGCAGTTACGGCGGGGCGGACCTCAATGAGCAGTTCTTC | CASSYGGADLNEQFF
14 | TRBJ1-2 | TRBV7-2 | few | - | TGTGCCAGCAGCTTATGGAGGGTCAACTATGGCTACACCTTC | CASSLWRVNYGYTF
19 | TRBJ2-2 | TRBV7-3 | few | TRBD1 | TGTGCCAGCAGCTTACCCCGCTCCGGGACAGGGGGAAACACCGGGGAGCTGTTTTTT | CASSLPRSGTGGNTGELFF
15 | TRBJ2-4 | TRBV9 | - | TRBD2 | TGTGCCAGCAGCGTGGGGACTAGCGACGGTGGCATTCAGTACTTC | CASSVGTSDGGIQYF
14 | TRBJ1-4 | TRBV20-1 | few | - | TGCAGTGCTAGAGCGGGGACCGGTAATGAAAAACTGTTTTTT | CSARAGTGNEKLFF
13 | TRBJ2-1 | TRBV19 | - | - | TGTGCCAGTAATCAGGGACCGTACAATGAGCAGTTCTTC | CASNQGPYNEQFF
15 | TRBJ2-3 | TRBV5-5 | - | TRBD1 | TGTGCCAGCAGTTCCAGACAGGGTCTGTTGGATACGCAGTATTTT | CASSSRQGLLDTQYF
17 | TRBJ2-1 | TRBV20-1 | few | TRBD2 | TGCAGTGCTAGAGATCCCCCACTAGCGGGGGTTTTCGGTGAGCAGTTCTTC | CSARDPPLAGVFGEQFF
13 | TRBJ1-1 | TRBV12-3/TRBV12-4 | few | - | TGTGCCAGCAACCGGGATGGGAGGGCTGAAGCTTTCTTT | CASNRDGRAEAFF